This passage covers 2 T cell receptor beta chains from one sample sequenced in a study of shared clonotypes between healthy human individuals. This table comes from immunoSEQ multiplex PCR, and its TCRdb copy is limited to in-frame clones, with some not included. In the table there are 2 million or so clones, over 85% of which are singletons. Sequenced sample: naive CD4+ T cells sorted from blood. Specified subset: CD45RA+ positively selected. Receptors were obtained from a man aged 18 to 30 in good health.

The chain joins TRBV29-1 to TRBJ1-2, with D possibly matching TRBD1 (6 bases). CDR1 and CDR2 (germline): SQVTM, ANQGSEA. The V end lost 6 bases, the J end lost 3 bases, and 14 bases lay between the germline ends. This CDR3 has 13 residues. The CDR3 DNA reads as TGCAGCGTAGCCAGGGGCCCAGACTATGGCTACACCTTC. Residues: CSVARGPDYGYTF.

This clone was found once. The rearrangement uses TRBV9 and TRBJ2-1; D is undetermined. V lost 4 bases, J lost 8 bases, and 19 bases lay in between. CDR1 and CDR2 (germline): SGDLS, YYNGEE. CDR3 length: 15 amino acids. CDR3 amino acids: CASSMSSSRSDEQFF. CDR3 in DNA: TGTGCCAGCAGCATGAGCAGTTCTCGAAGTGATGAGCAGTTCTTC.